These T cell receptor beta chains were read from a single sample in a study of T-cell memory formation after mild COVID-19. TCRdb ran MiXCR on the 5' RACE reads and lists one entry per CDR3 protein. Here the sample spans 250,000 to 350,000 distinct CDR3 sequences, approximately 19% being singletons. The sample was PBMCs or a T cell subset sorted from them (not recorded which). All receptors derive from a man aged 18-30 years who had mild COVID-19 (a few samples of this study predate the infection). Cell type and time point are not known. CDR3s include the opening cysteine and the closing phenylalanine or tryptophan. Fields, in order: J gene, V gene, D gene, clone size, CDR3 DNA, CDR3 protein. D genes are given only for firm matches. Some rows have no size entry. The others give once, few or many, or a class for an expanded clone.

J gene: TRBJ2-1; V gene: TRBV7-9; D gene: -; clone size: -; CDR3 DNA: TGTGCCAGCAGCCTACTAGGAGGTTCGGGTAATGAGCAGTTCTTC; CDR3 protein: CASSLLGGSGNEQFF
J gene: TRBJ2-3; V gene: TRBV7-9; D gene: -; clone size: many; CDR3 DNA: TGTGCCAGCAGCTTAACGCGGCGGCAGAGCACAGATACGCAGTATTTT; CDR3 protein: CASSLTRRQSTDTQYF
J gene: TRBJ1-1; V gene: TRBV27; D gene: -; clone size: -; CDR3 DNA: TGTGCCAGCAGTTTATCGCCGCGGATTAGGGGGAGAAGGAGGAACACTGAAGCTTTCTTT; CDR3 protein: CASSLSPRIRGRRRNTEAFF
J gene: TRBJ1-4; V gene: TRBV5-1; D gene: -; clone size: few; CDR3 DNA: TGCGCCAGCAGCCCATCAACAGGGTTAGAAGAAAAACTGTTTTTT; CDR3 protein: CASSPSTGLEEKLFF
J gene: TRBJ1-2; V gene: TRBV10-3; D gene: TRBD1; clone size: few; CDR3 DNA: TGTGCCATCAGAGCCCCCGGGACAGACACTGGCTACACCTTC; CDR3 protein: CAIRAPGTDTGYTF
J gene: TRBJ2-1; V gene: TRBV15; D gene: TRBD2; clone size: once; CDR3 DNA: TGTGCCACCAGCAGAGATCGGGCTAGCGGAAATGAGCAGTTCTTC; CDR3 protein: CATSRDRASGNEQFF
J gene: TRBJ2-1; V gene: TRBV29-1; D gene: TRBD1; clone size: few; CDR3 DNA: TGCAGCGTTGGGGACAGGGACAATGAGCAGTTCTTC; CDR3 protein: CSVGDRDNEQFF
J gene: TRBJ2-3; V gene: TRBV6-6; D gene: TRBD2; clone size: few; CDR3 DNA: TGTGCCAGCAGTCTTTGGGAGGGCGCGGATACGCAGTATTTT; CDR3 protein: CASSLWEGADTQYF
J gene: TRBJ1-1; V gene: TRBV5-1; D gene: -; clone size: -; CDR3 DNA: TGCGCCAGCAGCTTGGTATCAGGACTGTACACTGAAGCTTTCTTT; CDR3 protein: CASSLVSGLYTEAFF
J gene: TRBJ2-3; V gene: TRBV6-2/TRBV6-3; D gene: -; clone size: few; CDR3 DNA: TGTGCCAGCAGCCACTCCGCGACTCCCACCCGCACAGATACGCAGTATTTT; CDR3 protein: CASSHSATPTRTDTQYF
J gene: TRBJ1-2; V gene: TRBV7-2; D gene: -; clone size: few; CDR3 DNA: TGTGCCAGCAGCTTAGCCCGAACAACCAACTATGGCTACACCTTC; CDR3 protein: CASSLARTTNYGYTF
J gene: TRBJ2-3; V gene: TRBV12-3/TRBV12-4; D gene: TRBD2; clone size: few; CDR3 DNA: TGTGCCAGCACCTCACCGGGGGGGCCTGGATATACGCAGTATTTT; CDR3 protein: CASTSPGGPGYTQYF
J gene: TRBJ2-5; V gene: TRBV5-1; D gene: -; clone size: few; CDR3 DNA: TGCGCCAGCAGCTTGGTTTCAGGATCCCAAGAGACCCAGTACTTC; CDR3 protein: CASSLVSGSQETQYF
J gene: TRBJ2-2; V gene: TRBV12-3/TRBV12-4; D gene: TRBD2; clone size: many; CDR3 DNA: TGTGCCAGCAGTTGGACTAGCGGGGTAGCCGGGGAGCTGTTTTTT; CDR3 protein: CASSWTSGVAGELFF
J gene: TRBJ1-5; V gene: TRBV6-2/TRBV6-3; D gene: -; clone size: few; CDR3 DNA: TGTGCCAGCAGTTACGGAAAGGCGCCCCAGCATTTT; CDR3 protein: CASSYGKAPQHF
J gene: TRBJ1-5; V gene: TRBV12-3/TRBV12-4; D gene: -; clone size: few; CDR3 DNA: TGTGCCAGCAGCCGGACTCAACCTAAGGCCTCCCAGCCCCAGCATTTT; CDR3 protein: CASSRTQPKASQPQHF
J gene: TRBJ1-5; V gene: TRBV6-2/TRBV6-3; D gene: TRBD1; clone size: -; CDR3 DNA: TGTGCCAGCAGTTCGGGACAGGGAAAGCATTTT; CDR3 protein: CASSSGQGKHF
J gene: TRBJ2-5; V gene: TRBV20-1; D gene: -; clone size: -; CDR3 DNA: TGCAGTGCTAGAGAAGCTGGGCAAGAGACCCAGTACTTC; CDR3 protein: CSAREAGQETQYF